The sequence of this T cell receptor beta chain was determined in a study of identical twins. Notes on the study in general: Cord blood beta clonotypes that were abundant carried fewer insertions, and memory repertoires showed no such trend.

The V end lost 5 bases, the J end lost 0 bases, and 12 bases lay between the germline ends. The CDR3 is 15 amino acids. Per the germline V gene, CDR1 is MDHEN and CDR2 is SYDVKM. This clonotype occurred many times. Its antigen is unidentified. cDNA molecules carried unique molecular identifiers, and template switching added a universal primer site. Via MiXCR, TCRdb re-called the 5' RACE reads, giving one row per CDR3 protein. The sample carries approximately 890,000 distinct CDR3 sequences, roughly an eighth recorded once. These same data were also listed under a study on yellow fever vaccine responses in identical twins.

This rearrangement joins TRBV28 to TRBJ2-3; D gene uncertain. This clonotype was obtained from a woman younger than 35 in good health. The sequencing sample was made of PBMCs. The CDR3 DNA reads as TGTGCCAGCAGTCCCCCCGGACGGAGCACAGATACGCAGTATTTT. Its translation: CASSPPGRSTDTQYF.